The 25 T cell receptor beta chains below all came from one sample that was sequenced in a study of blood T cells in healthy people across ages. The second PCR ran roughly 7 to 12 cycles with a sample-barcoded 5' primer and J-beta primers. TCRdb re-analysed the 5' RACE reads in MiXCR, keeping a single row per CDR3 protein. Here the sample spans 780,000 or so distinct CDR3 sequences, around half being singletons. Sequencing was carried out using blood. The origin of the receptors is an older man in good health.

This clonotype was seen a handful of times. The chain employs TRBV10-3 and TRBJ2-5, with TRBD1 as a possible D gene (6 bases). Germline loops: CDR1 ENHRY, CDR2 SYGVKD. There are 15 residues in the CDR3. V was cut by 2 bases and J by 7 bases, with 17 bases left in between. The CDR3 loop reads CAISETGTPVGTQYF. CDR3 in DNA: TGTGCCATCAGTGAGACTGGGACACCCGTAGGGACCCAGTACTTC.

This chain links TRBV2 with TRBJ2-3; 8 nucleotides line up with TRBD2. CDR1 and CDR2 from the germline V gene are SNHLY and FYNNEI. The CDR3 extends over 15 amino acids. After removal of 6 bases from V and 4 bases from J, the junction contained 9 bases not matched to a gene. The CDR3 region is CASRAGLDKADTQYF. As DNA, the CDR3 is TGTGCCAGCAGAGCGGGACTAGATAAGGCAGATACGCAGTATTTT.

This clonotype showed up just a few times. The V gene is TRBV7-3, the J gene TRBJ2-1; 7 bases map to TRBD2. This CDR3 contains 14 residues. V lost 0 bases, J lost 9 bases, and 5 bases stayed unmatched. The germline CDR1 and CDR2 sequences are SGHTA and FQGTGA. The CDR3 spells CASSLTISGGEQFF. The CDR3 DNA is TGTGCCAGCAGCTTAACGATTTCGGGAGGTGAGCAGTTCTTC.

This clonotype has only a few counts. The chain couples TRBV20-1 to TRBJ1-1; 8 bases match TRBD1. V trimming: 2 bases; J trimming: 1 base; junction bases outside the gene matches: 6. The V gene's germline CDR1 is DFQATT and CDR2 SNEGSKA (reference sequence). The CDR3 extends over 15 amino acids. CDR3 sequence reads: CSARRDRGWNTEAFF. The CDR3 nucleotides are TGCAGTGCTAGAAGAGACAGGGGATGGAACACTGAAGCTTTCTTT.

The chain links TRBV7-9 to TRBJ2-7, with D perhaps TRBD2 (6 bases). CDR1 is SEHNR, CDR2 FQNEAQ, per germline (reference sequence). Trimming removed 5 bases at V and 1 base at J, with 21 bases between. The CDR3 covers 17 residues. This CDR3 reads CASSLAQLRDSSYEQYF. The CDR3 DNA is TGTGCCAGCAGCCTTGCCCAACTCCGGGACTCTTCCTACGAGCAGTACTTC.

V and J are TRBV27 and TRBJ2-7, with 8 bases identical to TRBD1. The closer fit of TRBJ2-4 to the DNA end suggests the J call may be wrong. This CDR3 has 15 amino acids. Germline values: CDR1 MNHEY, CDR2 SMNVEV (reference sequence). The CDR3 here is CASSLQGALKNIQYF. The CDR3 region has the DNA TGTGCCAGCAGTCTCCAGGGGGCCTTAAAAAACATTCAGTACTTC.

This chain links TRBV20-1 with TRBJ2-1; D gene ambiguous. Trimming left V 1 base short and J 9 bases short, with 7 bases between. The CDR3 contains 11 residues. Looked up from germline, CDR1 is DFQATT and CDR2 is SNEGSKA (reference sequence). The CDR3 loop reads CSARALGEQFF. The CDR3 bases are TGCAGTGCTAGAGCCCTGGGTGAGCAGTTCTTC.

The J gene is TRBJ1-1, the V gene TRBV2; 7 nucleotides agree with TRBD1. Germline assignment: CDR1 SNHLY and CDR2 FYNNEI. This CDR3 has 15 residues. The V and J ends lost 7 bases and 0 bases, in that order; junction bases with no gene match: 8. The CDR3 sequence is CASKGAPSMNTEAFF. CDR3 DNA sequence: TGTGCCAGCAAGGGGGCTCCGTCGATGAACACTGAAGCTTTCTTT.

The CDR3 nucleotides are TGTGCCAGCAGTGGAACGGGCGCTGGGGCCAACGTCCTGACTTTC. Protein: CASSGTGAGANVLTF. This sequence joins TRBV2 and TRBJ2-6; no clear D. Germline V gene lookup returns CDR1 SNHLY and CDR2 FYNNEI. With 4 bases removed from V and 2 bases from J, the gap between germline ends came to 9 bases. The CDR3 spans 15 residues.

This chain joins TRBV6-5 and TRBJ2-5, with D unclear. CDR3 length: 14 residues. Trimming shortened V by 5 bases and J by 11 bases, and 21 bases separated the two germline ends. Germline lookup yields CDR1 MNHEY and CDR2 SVGAGI. The CDR3 region has the DNA TGTGCCAGCAGTGATAGCCTTGACCCTACGAAGCAGTACTTC. Amino acids: CASSDSLDPTKQYF.

This chain joins TRBV20-1 and TRBJ1-2; D is unresolved. V dropped 0 bases and J dropped 4 bases, with 15 bases sitting between them. Germline-derived CDR1 and CDR2 are DFQATT and SNEGSKA (reference sequence). This CDR3 has 15 amino acids. The DNA of the CDR3 is TGCAGTGCTAGAGATGACCCTTACGACGGCTATGGCTACACCTTC. It translates to CSARDDPYDGYGYTF.

The chain employs TRBV10-1 and TRBJ2-1, with D tentatively TRBD1 (5 bases). The DNA matches TRBJ2-7 better at its end, which makes the J call doubtful. The CDR3 is made up of 14 amino acids. CDR1 and CDR2 (germline): WNHNN, SYGVQD (reference sequence). CDR3 region: CASSVQGSYNEQYF. The CDR3 DNA reads as TGCGCCAGCAGTGTGCAGGGTTCCTACAATGAGCAGTACTTC.

Turning to this clonotype: Relative to the germline gene, one junction end is altered; a read error may explain this. The gene calls are TRBV29-1 and TRBJ2-1; 9 bases map to TRBD2. The CDR3 length is 15 residues. Germline CDR1 reads SQVTM; CDR2 reads ANQGSEA. The DNA for the CDR3 is TGCAGCGCCCAGCGACTAGCGGACTCCTACAATGAGCGGTTCTTC. Translating it yields CSAQRLADSYNERFF.

The chain employs TRBV27 and TRBJ2-1; a possible D gene is TRBD2 (6 bases). Germline V gene sequence: CDR1 MNHEY, CDR2 SMNVEV (reference sequence). The CDR3 has 15 residues. V shed 3 bases and J shed 9 bases, with 18 bases lying between them. The CDR3 reads CASSFMASVLGEQFF. CDR3 DNA sequence: TGTGCCAGCAGTTTTATGGCTAGCGTTCTCGGTGAGCAGTTCTTC.

This chain joins TRBV2 and TRBJ2-3; D gene uncertain. Trimming removed 7 bases at V and 4 bases at J, with 9 bases between. Germline assignment: CDR1 SNHLY and CDR2 FYNNEI. The CDR3 extends over 12 amino acids. The CDR3 spells CASKVDADTQYF. CDR3 nucleotide sequence: TGTGCCAGCAAGGTCGACGCAGATACGCAGTATTTT.

The gene calls are TRBV7-2 and TRBJ1-2; the D is unclear. This CDR3 has 14 amino acids. CDR1 is SGHTA and CDR2 is FQGNSA in the germline V gene. V dropped 4 bases and J dropped 4 bases, with 13 bases sitting between them. The CDR3 nucleotides read TGTGCCAGCAGCTCTCCGCCCGGCTCCTATGGCTACACCTTC. Translating gives CASSSPPGSYGYTF.

In this sample, this clonotype turned up a few times. The CDR3 spells CASSLAVAEETQYF. The CDR3 DNA is TGTGCCAGCAGCTTAGCGGTGGCAGAAGAGACCCAGTACTTC. The V gene is TRBV7-8, the J gene TRBJ2-5; D is unclear. Germline V gene data show CDR1 as SGHVS and CDR2 as FQNEAQ. Trimming cost V 0 bases and J 3 bases, with 8 bases left between them. The CDR3 covers 14 residues.

This rearrangement joins TRBV20-1 to TRBJ2-2, with a tentative D call TRBD1 (6 bases). V shed 3 bases and J shed 5 bases, with 10 bases lying between them. The CDR3 spans 13 residues. The germline gives CDR1 DFQATT, CDR2 SNEGSKA (reference sequence). The CDR3 spells CSASQGKTGELFF. The CDR3, as DNA: TGCAGTGCTAGTCAGGGGAAGACCGGGGAGCTGTTTTTT.

The rearrangement joins TRBV7-2 to TRBJ2-1; 11 bases align to TRBD2. The CDR3 extends over 16 amino acids. Germline V lookup: CDR1 SGHTA, CDR2 FQGNSA. The trim removed 1 base at V and 7 bases at J, leaving 6 bases unmatched. CDR3 nucleotides: TGTGCCAGCAGCTTAGAAAGTGCTAGCGGGAGGAATGAGCAGTTCTTC. This codes for CASSLESASGRNEQFF.

The rearrangement joins TRBV7-3 to TRBJ2-5; perhaps TRBD1 as D (6 bases). The J call may be in error: the DNA end matches TRBJ2-7 better. Germline V lookup: CDR1 SGHTA, CDR2 FQGTGA. The CDR3 is made up of 15 amino acids. The CDR3 DNA follows: TGTGCCAGCAGCCGACCAGGGGCAGGAGTGGACGAGCAGTACTTC. Protein sequence: CASSRPGAGVDEQYF.

The chain joins TRBV9 to TRBJ2-7; 7 bases fit TRBD1. CDR3 length equals 14 residues. Germline CDR1 and CDR2: SGDLS and YYNGEE. The V gene end was trimmed by 3 bases and the J gene end by 0 bases; junction bases not matched to a gene: 3. The CDR3 DNA sequence: TGTGCCAGCAGCGGGACAGGACCCTCCTACGAGCAGTACTTC. This gives the protein CASSGTGPSYEQYF.

J is TRBJ2-1 and V is TRBV7-3; 7 bases are shared with TRBD2. The CDR3 runs to 13 residues. The V gene's germline CDR1 is SGHTA and CDR2 FQGTGA. J gave up 10 bases and V 5 bases, and 8 bases lay outside the gene matches. CDR3: CASSLGTKSEQFF. The CDR3 nucleotides are TGTGCCAGCAGCCTGGGGACTAAGTCCGAGCAGTTCTTC.

J is TRBJ1-4 and V is TRBV2; D gene uncertain. The germline V gene encodes CDR1 SNHLY and CDR2 FYNNEI. V was cut by 10 bases and J by 0 bases, with 12 bases left in between. The CDR3 extends over 14 amino acids. The chain's CDR3 is CAIVKIATNEKLFF. DNA of the CDR3: TGTGCCATCGTCAAGATTGCAACTAATGAAAAACTGTTTTTT.

The rearrangement joins TRBV28 to TRBJ1-2, with 8 bases matching TRBD1. This CDR3 has 14 amino acids. Unmatched junction bases numbered 8, after V lost 7 bases and J lost 4 bases. Germline CDR1 MDHEN, CDR2 SYDVKM. The CDR3 here is CASTSAGGVYGYTF. The CDR3, as DNA: TGTGCCAGCACCTCGGCAGGGGGCGTCTATGGCTACACCTTC.

This clonotype was recorded at least ten times. The junction and the germline gene differ at one end; a read error may be behind it. V gene TRBV5-1 combines with J gene TRBJ2-5, with 15 bases identical to TRBD2. This CDR3 has 16 residues. The germline gives CDR1 SGHRS, CDR2 YFSETQ. The CDR3 is CASSLGLAGGQETQYF. The CDR3 nucleotides read TGTGCCAGCAGCTTAGGACTAGCGGGAGGGCAAGAGACCCAGTACTTC.